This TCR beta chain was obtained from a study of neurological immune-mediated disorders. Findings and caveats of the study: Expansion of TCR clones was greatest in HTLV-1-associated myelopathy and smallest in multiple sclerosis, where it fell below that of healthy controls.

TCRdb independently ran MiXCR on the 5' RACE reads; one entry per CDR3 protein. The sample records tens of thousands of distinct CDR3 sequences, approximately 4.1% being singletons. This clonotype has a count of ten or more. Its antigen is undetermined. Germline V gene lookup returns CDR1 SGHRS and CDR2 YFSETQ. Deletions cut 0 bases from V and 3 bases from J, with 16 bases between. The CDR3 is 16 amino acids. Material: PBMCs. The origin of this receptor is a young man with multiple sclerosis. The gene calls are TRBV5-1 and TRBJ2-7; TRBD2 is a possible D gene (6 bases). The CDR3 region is CASSLAWDSGNYEQYF. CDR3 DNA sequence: TGCGCCAGCAGCTTGGCCTGGGATAGCGGAAACTACGAGCAGTACTTC.